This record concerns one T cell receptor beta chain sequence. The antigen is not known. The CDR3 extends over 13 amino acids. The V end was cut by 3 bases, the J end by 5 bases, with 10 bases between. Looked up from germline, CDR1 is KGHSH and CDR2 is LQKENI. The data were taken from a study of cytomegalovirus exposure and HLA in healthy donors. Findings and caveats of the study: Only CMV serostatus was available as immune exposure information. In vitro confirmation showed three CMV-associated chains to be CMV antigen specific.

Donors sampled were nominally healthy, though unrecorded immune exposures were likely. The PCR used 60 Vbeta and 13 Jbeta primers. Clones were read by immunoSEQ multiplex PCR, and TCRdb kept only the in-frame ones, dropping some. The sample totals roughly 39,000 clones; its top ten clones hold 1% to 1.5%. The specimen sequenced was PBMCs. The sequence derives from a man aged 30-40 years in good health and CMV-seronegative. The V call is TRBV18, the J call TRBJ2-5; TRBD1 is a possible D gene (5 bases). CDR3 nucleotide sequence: TGTGCCAGCTCACCCCACCCAGGGGAGACCCAGTACTTC. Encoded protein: CASSPHPGETQYF.